This T cell receptor beta chain was retrieved from a study of T cell responses to AZD1222 COVID-19 vaccine (dated by TCRdb to about 2021). For the wider study: TCR sequencing covered some 250 trial participants: approximately 200 given two doses of AZD1222 and about 26 given two doses of MenACWY control vaccine. Enrollment into the trials was organized by age into subgroups of 18-55, 56-69 and 70-plus years, and those subgroups contained 148, 28 and 57 TCR-sequenced participants, respectively.

Here is what the overall study found, with its caveats: After two AZD1222 doses, spike-specific TCR breadth and depth were significantly higher than at day 0 and than in MenACWY recipients. Because no samples from the day 14 peak response were available, repertoires could be characterized only after the peak T cell response. Reportedly, close to half of the unique spike-specific TCRs recognized epitopes lying outside the regions that are mutated in the B.1.351 and B.1.1.7 variants. Participants were mostly white British and included more females than males, and it was suggested by the authors that clonal diversity may have been underestimated. Only five to seven AZD1222 recipients were SARS-CoV-2 seropositive at baseline, limiting conclusions about previously exposed vaccinees. CD4 TCRs associated with the vaccine covered the entire spike protein, and the dominant responses were in regions 160-218 and 743-854. In the small 56-69-year group, the increase in depth fell short of significance, most likely because of low power.

The CDR3 measures 15 amino acids from cysteine to phenylalanine. This entry keeps only the CDR3 DNA: 45 bases, framed from base 1. The germline V gene (reference sequence) supplies CDR1 SGHAT and CDR2 FQDESV. Here V drops 4 bases and J drops 0 bases, and the junction holds 4 bases not matched to any gene. This sample's time point label indicates: about 28 days (+/-7) after the second vaccine dose. Because spike-specific TCR depth and breadth did not differ between the two schedules, AZD1222 recipients who got a second dose at roughly 4 weeks were pooled with those who got a second dose at roughly 12 weeks. The vaccinee samples were drawn from two UK trials, COV001 and COV002, one of which was a single-blind randomized controlled phase 2/3 trial testing AZD1222 (ChAdOx1 nCoV-19) in healthy adults. Trial participant PBMC samples were collected at day 0 and day 28 after the second dose for TCRbeta chain sequencing.

Turning to this clone: Its target antigen remains unknown. Per-base qualities were not stored, and no clone one base away is much larger.

The CDR3 regions of human TCRbeta chains were analyzed by immunosequencing. The authors' analysis ran thus. Repertoire TCRs were checked for matches against a reference library of SARS-CoV-2-specific TCRs that had been generated using the MIRA antigen-specificity platform. Breadth was defined as the fraction of unique TCRs that were SARS-CoV-2-associated. Depth was defined as the fraction of total T cells that were SARS-CoV-2-associated. Using the MIRA data, each spike-specific TCR was mapped to the spike region that the TCR reacts to and placed in a CD4 or CD8 class. Log10-transformed breadth and depth values were compared by one-way ANOVA with Sidak's multiple comparisons tests. TCRdb holds this immuneACCESS table with in-frame rearrangements only. Some clones are missing; in checked studies, unresolved V genes explain under half, and the rest has no known cause. The DNA gave D and trimming, while V, J and clone size come from that table. The sample records some 58,000 clones, approximately 80% of which are singletons. The ten biggest clones cover 5% of the sample.

The sequence links TRBV11-1 to TRBJ2-7, with TRBD2 matching 9 junction bases. Sequenced here: peripheral blood, sampled 28 days after the second AZD1222 dose. The clonotype was recovered from an adult who received the AZD1222 COVID-19 vaccine. The nucleotides are TGTGCCAGCAGCTGGACTAGCGAGAGCTCCTACGAGCAGTACTTC. This translates into CASSWTSESSYEQYF.